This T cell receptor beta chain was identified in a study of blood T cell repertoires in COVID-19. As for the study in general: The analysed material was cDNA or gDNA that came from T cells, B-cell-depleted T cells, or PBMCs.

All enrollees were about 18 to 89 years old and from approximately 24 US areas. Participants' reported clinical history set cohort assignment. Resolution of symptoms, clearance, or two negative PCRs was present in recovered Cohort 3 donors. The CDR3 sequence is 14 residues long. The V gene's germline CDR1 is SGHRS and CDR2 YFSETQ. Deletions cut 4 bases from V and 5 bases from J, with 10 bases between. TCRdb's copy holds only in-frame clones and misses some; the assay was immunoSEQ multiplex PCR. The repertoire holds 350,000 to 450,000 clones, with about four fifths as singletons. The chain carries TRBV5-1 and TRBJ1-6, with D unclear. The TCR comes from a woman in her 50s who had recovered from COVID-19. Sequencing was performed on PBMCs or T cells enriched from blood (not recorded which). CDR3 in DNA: TGCGCCAGCAGCCCTGCGGGGAATAATTCACCCCTCCACTTT. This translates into CASSPAGNNSPLHF.